This T cell receptor beta chain was profiled in a study of T cell responses to AZD1222 COVID-19 vaccine. Here immunoSEQ multiplex PCR was the method, and the copy in TCRdb shows in-frame clones only, minus some. Of 150,000 or so clones in the sample, around 92% were seen once. The length of the CDR3 is 13 residues. Trimming left V 0 bases short and J 8 bases short, with 11 bases between. The germline CDR1 and CDR2 sequences are LGHDT and YNNKEL (reference sequence). The chain couples TRBV3-1 (or the pseudogene TRBV3-2) to TRBJ2-7; D call uncertain. This sequence originates from an adult in good health. The sequencing here drew on peripheral blood, taken on day 0 of AZD1222 vaccination. In nucleotides, the CDR3 is TGTGCCAGCAGCCAAGATAAGATTAGAAAGCAGTACTTC. It translates to CASSQDKIRKQYF.